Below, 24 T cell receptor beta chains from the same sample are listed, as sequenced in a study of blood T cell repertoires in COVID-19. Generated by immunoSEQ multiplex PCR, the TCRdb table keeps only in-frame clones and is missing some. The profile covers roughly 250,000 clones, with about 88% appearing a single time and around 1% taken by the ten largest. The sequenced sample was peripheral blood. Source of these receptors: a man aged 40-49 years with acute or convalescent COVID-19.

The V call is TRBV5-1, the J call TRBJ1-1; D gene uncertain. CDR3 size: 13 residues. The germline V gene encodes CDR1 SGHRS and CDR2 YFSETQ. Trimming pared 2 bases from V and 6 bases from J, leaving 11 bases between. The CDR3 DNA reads TGCGCCAGCAGCTTATCGGTACTCGCTGAAGCTTTCTTT. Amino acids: CASSLSVLAEAFF.

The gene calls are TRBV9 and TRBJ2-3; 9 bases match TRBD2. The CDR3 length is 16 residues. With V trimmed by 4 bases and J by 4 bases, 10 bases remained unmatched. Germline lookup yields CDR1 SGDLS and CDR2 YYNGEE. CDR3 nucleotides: TGTGCCAGCAGCCCCGGATTAGCGGGGGCAGCAGATACGCAGTATTTT. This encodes CASSPGLAGAADTQYF.

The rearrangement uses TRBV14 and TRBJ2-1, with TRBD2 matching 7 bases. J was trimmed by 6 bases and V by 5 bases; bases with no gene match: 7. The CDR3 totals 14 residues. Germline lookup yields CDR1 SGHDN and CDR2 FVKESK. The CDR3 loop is CASSERDYRNEQFF. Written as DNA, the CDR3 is TGTGCCAGCAGCGAACGGGACTACCGCAATGAGCAGTTCTTC.

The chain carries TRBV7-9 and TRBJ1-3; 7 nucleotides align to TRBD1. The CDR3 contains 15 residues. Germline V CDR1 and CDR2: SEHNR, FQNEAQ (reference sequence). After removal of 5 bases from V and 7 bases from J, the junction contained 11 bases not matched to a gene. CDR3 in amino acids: CASSPTGVKWNTIYF. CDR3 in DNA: TGTGCCAGCAGCCCAACAGGGGTGAAGTGGAACACCATATATTTT.

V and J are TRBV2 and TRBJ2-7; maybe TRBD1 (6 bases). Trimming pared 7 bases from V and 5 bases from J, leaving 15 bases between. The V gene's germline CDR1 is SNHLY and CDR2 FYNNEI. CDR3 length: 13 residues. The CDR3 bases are TGTGCCAGCAAACTGAACAGGGTGGACGAGCAGTACTTC. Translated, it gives CASKLNRVDEQYF.

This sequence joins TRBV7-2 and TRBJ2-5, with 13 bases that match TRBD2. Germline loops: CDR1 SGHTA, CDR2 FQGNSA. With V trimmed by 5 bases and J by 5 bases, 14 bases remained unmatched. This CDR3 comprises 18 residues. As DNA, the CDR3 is TGTGCCAGCAGCGTAGGACTAGCGGGGGCCCCCCCCACTGAGACCCAGTACTTC. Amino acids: CASSVGLAGAPPTETQYF.

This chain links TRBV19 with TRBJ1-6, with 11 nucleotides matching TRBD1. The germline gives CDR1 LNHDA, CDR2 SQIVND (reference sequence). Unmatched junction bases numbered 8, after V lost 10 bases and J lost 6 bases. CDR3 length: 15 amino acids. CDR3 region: CAIGDRGLLNSPLHF. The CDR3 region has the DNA TGTGCCATCGGGGACAGGGGGTTACTTAATTCACCCCTCCACTTT.

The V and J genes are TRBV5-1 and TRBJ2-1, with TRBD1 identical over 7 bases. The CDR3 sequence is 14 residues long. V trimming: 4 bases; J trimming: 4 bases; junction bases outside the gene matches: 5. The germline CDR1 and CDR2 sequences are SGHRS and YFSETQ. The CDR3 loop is CASSERQGYNEQFF. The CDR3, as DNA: TGCGCCAGCAGCGAACGACAGGGATACAATGAGCAGTTCTTC.

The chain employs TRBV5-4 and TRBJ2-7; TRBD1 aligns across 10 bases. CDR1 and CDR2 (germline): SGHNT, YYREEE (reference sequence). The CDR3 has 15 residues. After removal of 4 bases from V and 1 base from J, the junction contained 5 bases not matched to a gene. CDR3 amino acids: CASSLRQGASYEQYF. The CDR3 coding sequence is TGTGCCAGCAGCCTGAGACAGGGGGCATCCTACGAGCAGTACTTC.

The CDR3 region has the DNA TGTGCCAGCAGCTTGGGAGCAAAAGTCGAGCAGTACTTC. The encoded protein is CASSLGAKVEQYF. This chain connects TRBV5-4 to TRBJ2-7; D is uncertain. V shed 0 bases and J shed 6 bases, with 10 bases lying between them. This CDR3 region has 13 residues. Germline CDR1 reads SGHNT; CDR2 reads YYREEE (reference sequence). Full variable domain (remainder filled in from reference TRBV5-4 and TRBJ2-7): ETGVTQSPTHLIKTRGQQVTLRCSSQSGHNTVSWYQQALGQGPQFIFQYYREEENGRGNFPPRFSGLQFPNYSSELNVNALELDDSALYLCASSLGAKVEQYFGPGTRLTVT.

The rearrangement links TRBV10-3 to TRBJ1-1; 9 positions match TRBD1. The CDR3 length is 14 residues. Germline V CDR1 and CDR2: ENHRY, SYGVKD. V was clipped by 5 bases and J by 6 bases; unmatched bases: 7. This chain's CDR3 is CAISFDRGLAEAFF. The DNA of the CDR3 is TGTGCCATCAGTTTTGACAGGGGGTTGGCTGAAGCTTTCTTT.

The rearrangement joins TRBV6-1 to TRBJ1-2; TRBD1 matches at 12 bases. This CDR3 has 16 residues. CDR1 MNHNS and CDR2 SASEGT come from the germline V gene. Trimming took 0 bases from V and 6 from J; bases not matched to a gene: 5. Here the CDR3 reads CASSEAGTGGWDGYTF. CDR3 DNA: TGTGCCAGCAGTGAAGCGGGGACAGGGGGCTGGGATGGCTACACCTTC.

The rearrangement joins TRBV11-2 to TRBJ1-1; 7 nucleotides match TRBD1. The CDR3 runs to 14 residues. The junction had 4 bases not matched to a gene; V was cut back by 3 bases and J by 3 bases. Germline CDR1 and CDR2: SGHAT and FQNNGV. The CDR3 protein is CASSLSGTDTEAFF. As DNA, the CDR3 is TGTGCCAGCAGCTTGTCCGGGACAGACACTGAAGCTTTCTTT.

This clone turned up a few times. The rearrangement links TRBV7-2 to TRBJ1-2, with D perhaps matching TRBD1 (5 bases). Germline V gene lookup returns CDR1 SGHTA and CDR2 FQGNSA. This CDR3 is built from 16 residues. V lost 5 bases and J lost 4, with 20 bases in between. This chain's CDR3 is CASSPWGRVESYGYTF. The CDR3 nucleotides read TGTGCCAGCAGCCCCTGGGGCAGGGTGGAGTCCTATGGCTACACCTTC.

In DNA, the CDR3 is TGTGCCAGCAGTTATGGAGGGGGCGGCACTGAAGCTTTCTTT. Amino acid sequence: CASSYGGGGTEAFF. The chain joins TRBV6-6 to TRBJ1-1; 7 bases line up with TRBD1. V lost 3 bases and J lost 4; bases outside the gene matches: 5. The CDR3 is made up of 14 amino acids. CDR1 is MNHNY and CDR2 is SVGAGI in the germline V gene (reference sequence).

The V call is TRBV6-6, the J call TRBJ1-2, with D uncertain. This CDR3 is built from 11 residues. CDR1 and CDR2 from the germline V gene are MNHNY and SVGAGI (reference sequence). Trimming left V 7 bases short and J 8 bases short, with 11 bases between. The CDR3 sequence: CASTAGLGYTF. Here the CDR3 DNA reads TGTGCCAGCACGGCGGGGTTAGGCTACACCTTC.

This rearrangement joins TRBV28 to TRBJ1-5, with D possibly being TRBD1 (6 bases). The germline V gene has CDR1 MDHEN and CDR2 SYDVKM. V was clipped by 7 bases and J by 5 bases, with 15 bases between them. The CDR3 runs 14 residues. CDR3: CASNPGGRYQPQHF. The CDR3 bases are TGTGCCAGCAACCCCGGGGGGCGATATCAGCCCCAGCATTTT.

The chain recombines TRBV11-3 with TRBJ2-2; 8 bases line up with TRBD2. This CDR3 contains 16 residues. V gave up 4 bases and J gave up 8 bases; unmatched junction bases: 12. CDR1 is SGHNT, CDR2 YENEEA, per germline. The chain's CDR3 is CASSSRLGLVTGELFF. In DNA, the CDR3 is TGTGCCAGCAGCTCACGCTTGGGACTAGTGACGGGGGAGCTGTTTTTT.

The CDR3 DNA sequence: TGTGCCAGCTTCATATCGGGCACTGAAGCTTTCTTT. Residues: CASFISGTEAFF. This rearrangement joins TRBV6-6 to TRBJ1-1; unclear D gene. Germline-derived CDR1 and CDR2 are MNHNY and SVGAGI (reference sequence). V was cut by 8 bases and J by 4 bases, with 11 bases left in between. The CDR3 runs to 12 residues.

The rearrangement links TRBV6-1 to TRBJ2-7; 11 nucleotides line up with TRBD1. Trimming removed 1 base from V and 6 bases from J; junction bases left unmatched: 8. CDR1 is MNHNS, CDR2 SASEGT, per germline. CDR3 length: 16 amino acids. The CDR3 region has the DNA TGTGCCAGCAGTGAAGGAACGGGGGACAGGGGGTTCGAGCAGTACTTC. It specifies CASSEGTGDRGFEQYF.

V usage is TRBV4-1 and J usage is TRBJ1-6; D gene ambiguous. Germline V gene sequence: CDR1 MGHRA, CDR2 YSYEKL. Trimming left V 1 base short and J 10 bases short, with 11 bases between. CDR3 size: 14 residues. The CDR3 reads CASSQAGGQSPLHF. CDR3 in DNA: TGCGCCAGCAGCCAAGCTGGAGGCCAGTCACCCCTCCACTTT.

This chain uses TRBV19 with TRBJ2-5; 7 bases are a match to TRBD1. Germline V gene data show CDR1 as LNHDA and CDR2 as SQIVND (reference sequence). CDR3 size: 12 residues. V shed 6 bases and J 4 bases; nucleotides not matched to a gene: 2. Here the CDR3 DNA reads TGTGCCAGTAGAAACAGGGGAGAGACCCAGTACTTC. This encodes CASRNRGETQYF.

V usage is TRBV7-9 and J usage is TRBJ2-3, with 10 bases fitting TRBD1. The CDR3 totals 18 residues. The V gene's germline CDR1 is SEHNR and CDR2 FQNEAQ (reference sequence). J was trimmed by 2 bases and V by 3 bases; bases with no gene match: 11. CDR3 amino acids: CASSLDYRGTGVTDTQYF. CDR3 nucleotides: TGTGCCAGCAGCTTGGACTACCGGGGGACAGGGGTCACAGATACGCAGTATTTT.

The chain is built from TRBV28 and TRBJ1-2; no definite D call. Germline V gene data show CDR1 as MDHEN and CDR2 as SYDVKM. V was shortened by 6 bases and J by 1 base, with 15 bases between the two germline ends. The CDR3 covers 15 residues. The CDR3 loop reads CASSLPEALNYGYTF. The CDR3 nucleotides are TGTGCCAGCAGCCTCCCAGAGGCCCTTAACTATGGCTACACCTTC.